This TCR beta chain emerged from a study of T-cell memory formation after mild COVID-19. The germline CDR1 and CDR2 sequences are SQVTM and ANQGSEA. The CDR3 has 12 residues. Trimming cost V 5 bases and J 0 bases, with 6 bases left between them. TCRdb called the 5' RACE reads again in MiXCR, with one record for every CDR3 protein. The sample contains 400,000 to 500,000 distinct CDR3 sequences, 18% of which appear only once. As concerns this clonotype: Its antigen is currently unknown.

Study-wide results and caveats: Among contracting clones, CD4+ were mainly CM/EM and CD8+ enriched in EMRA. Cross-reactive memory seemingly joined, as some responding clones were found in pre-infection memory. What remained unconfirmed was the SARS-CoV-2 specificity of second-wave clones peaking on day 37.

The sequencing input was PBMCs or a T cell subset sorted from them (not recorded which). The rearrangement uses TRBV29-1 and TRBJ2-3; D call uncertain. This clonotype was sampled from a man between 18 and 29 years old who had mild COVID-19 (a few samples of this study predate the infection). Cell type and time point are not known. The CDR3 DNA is TGCAGCGTTCTCACGAGCACAGATACGCAGTATTTT. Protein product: CSVLTSTDTQYF.